Sequencing of this T cell receptor (beta chain) was carried out in a study of response to subunit inactivated influenza vaccine. Points from the study as a whole: Authors suggested that a seasonal influenza vaccination recruits few new T cells each time.

TCRdb fed the RT-PCR reads into MiXCR, producing one record per CDR3 protein. The sample holds about 520,000 distinct CDR3 sequences, roughly 27% seen once. This clonotype was detected a few times. Its specificity is unknown. After removal of 4 bases from V and 2 bases from J, the junction contained 2 bases not matched to a gene. Looked up from germline, CDR1 is SGHRS and CDR2 is YFSETQ. This CDR3 is built from 13 residues. The starting material was CD4+ T cells sorted from PBMCs, obtained less than 6 days after vaccination. This chain connects TRBV5-1 to TRBJ2-5; 7 nucleotides align to TRBD2. This TCR derives from a man aged 50-60 years who received an inactivated influenza vaccine. CDR3 sequence: CASSSGMQETQYF. The CDR3 nucleotides read TGCGCCAGCAGCAGCGGGATGCAAGAGACCCAGTACTTC.